The 15 T cell receptor beta chains below all came from one sample that was sequenced in a study of molecular identifiers for immune sequencing clone quantification. TCRdb itself ran the PCR reads through MiXCR, one entry per CDR3 protein. The sample lists approximately 630,000 distinct CDR3 sequences, about 25% occurring once. Sequencing was performed on naive CD8+ T cells from blood, with Jurkat cell RNA spiked in. Subset in this sample: FACS-sorted CD8+CD4-CCR7+CD45RA+ naive T cells. These receptors were collected from a human donor in good health. Some libraries in this study had Jurkat cell RNA spiked in.

This chain joins TRBV27 and TRBJ1-1; D call uncertain. This CDR3 spans 13 amino acids. Trimming stripped 6 bases from V and 5 bases from J, with 13 bases between. Germline V gene data show CDR1 as MNHEY and CDR2 as SMNVEV (reference sequence). The CDR3 DNA reads as TGTGCCAGCAGCCAATCGCGGGGAACTGAAGCTTTCTTT. Its protein product is CASSQSRGTEAFF.

This clonotype was seen at least ten times. The chain combines TRBV15 with TRBJ1-3; D call uncertain. This CDR3 is built from 12 residues. The germline gives CDR1 LNHNV, CDR2 YYDKDF (reference sequence). The V gene lost 0 bases and the J gene lost 8 bases, with 5 bases spanning the gap. In DNA, the CDR3 is TGTGCCACCAGCAGAGATCTGGACACCATATATTTT. This gives the protein CATSRDLDTIYF.

This clonotype was seen more than once but under ten times. The rearrangement uses TRBV9 and TRBJ2-7; 7 bases align to TRBD1. CDR3 size: 15 residues. The germline V gene has CDR1 SGDLS and CDR2 YYNGEE. V trimming: 0 bases; J trimming: 1 base; junction bases outside the gene matches: 4. The CDR3 is CASSVGQGDSYEQYF. The CDR3 DNA sequence: TGTGCCAGCAGCGTAGGGCAGGGGGATTCCTACGAGCAGTACTTC.

In its sample, this clonotype was seen a few times. The rearrangement joins TRBV6-5 to TRBJ2-3; 10 positions agree with TRBD2. Germline CDR1 MNHEY, CDR2 SVGAGI. The junction had 5 bases not matched to a gene; V was cut back by 0 bases and J by 5 bases. This CDR3 is 16 amino acids long. CDR3 in amino acids: CASSYSSGGAQDTQYF. DNA for the CDR3: TGTGCCAGCAGTTACTCGAGCGGGGGGGCCCAAGATACGCAGTATTTT.

This clonotype was seen a handful of times. This chain joins TRBV2 and TRBJ2-5; D remains ambiguous. CDR1 and CDR2 (germline): SNHLY, FYNNEI. The CDR3 runs 13 residues. V was trimmed by 2 bases and J by 5 bases, leaving 9 bases between them. CDR3 sequence (DNA): TGTGCCAGCAGTGAATCGAGGTGGGAGACCCAGTACTTC. Amino acid sequence: CASSESRWETQYF.

At least ten counts were recorded for this clonotype. The chain carries TRBV20-1 and TRBJ2-2; 8 bases align to TRBD2. This CDR3 comprises 14 residues. V trimming: 5 bases; J trimming: 3 bases; junction bases outside the gene matches: 5. Germline V gives CDR1 DFQATT, CDR2 SNEGSKA (reference sequence). CDR3 protein: CSALDGGDTGELFF. CDR3 DNA sequence: TGCAGTGCTCTCGACGGGGGGGACACCGGGGAGCTGTTTTTT.

This clonotype has only a few counts. J is TRBJ2-2 and V is TRBV12-3 or TRBV12-4, with 14 bases aligning to TRBD2. This CDR3 spans 16 amino acids. With V trimmed by 5 bases and J by 6 bases, 5 bases remained unmatched. The CDR3 loop is CASSTGTSGSSGELFF. The CDR3 nucleotides are TGTGCCAGCAGTACCGGGACTAGCGGGAGTTCCGGGGAGCTGTTTTTT.

At least ten counts were recorded for this clonotype. The V and J genes are TRBV27 and TRBJ1-1; D uncertain. V lost 6 bases and J lost 6, with 14 bases in between. Germline CDR1 is MNHEY and CDR2 is SMNVEV (reference sequence). The CDR3 runs to 13 residues. CDR3 nucleotide sequence: TGTGCCAGCAGATCCGGAGGGCCCGCTGAAGCTTTCTTT. Amino acid sequence: CASRSGGPAEAFF.

In this sample, this clonotype turned up a few times. V is TRBV29-1 and J is TRBJ2-2, with 16 bases aligning to TRBD2. The CDR3 is 17 amino acids. V gave up 7 bases and J gave up 2 bases; unmatched junction bases: 7. CDR1 is SQVTM and CDR2 is ANQGSEA in the germline V gene. CDR3 sequence: CSAPGTSGGANTGELFF. The CDR3 nucleotides are TGCAGCGCCCCTGGGACTAGCGGGGGGGCTAACACCGGGGAGCTGTTTTTT.

Regarding this clonotype: This may arise from a read error, as a much more abundant clone is one base away. The chain carries TRBV5-6 and TRBJ2-5, with D tentatively TRBD1 or TRBD2 (5 bases each). The CDR3 has 14 residues. Germline V gene lookup returns CDR1 SGHDT and CDR2 YYEEEE. The CDR3 here is CASSLPRGQGTQYF. CDR3 nucleotide sequence: TGTGCCAGCAGCCTCCCGAGGGGCCAAGGGACCCAGTACTTC.

A note on this clonotype: Sequence at one end of the junction differs from germline and may be a read error. This chain joins TRBV28 and TRBJ2-3; D not resolved. There are 12 residues in the CDR3. Germline V CDR1 and CDR2: MDHEN, SYDVKM. The CDR3 DNA sequence: TGTGCCAGCAGCATTAGTACAGATATGCAGTATTTT. Its protein is CASSISTDMQYF.

About this clonotype: The junction departs from germline at one end; a sequencing error may be responsible. The chain couples TRBV3-1 to TRBJ1-4; 9 nucleotides line up with TRBD1. The germline gives CDR1 LGHDT, CDR2 YNNKEL (reference sequence). The length of the CDR3 is 15 residues. The CDR3 sequence: CASRGQGVPNGKLFF. CDR3 DNA sequence: TGTGCCAGCAGGGGACAGGGAGTACCTAATGGAAAACTGTTTTTT.

This clonotype was counted ten times or more. The chain is built from TRBV5-4 and TRBJ2-7, with 10 bases matching TRBD2. The CDR3 covers 15 residues. Germline CDR1 and CDR2: SGHNT and YYREEE (reference sequence). V shed 4 bases, J shed 3 bases, and the junction held 7 bases outside the gene matches. The DNA for the CDR3 is TGTGCCAGCAGCCTCTCTAGCGGGAGCGGCTACGAGCAGTACTTC. This encodes CASSLSSGSGYEQYF.

The chain combines TRBV28 with TRBJ1-4; no clear D. V was cut by 6 bases and J by 5 bases, with 16 bases left in between. CDR1 and CDR2 from the germline V gene are MDHEN and SYDVKM. The CDR3 extends over 15 amino acids. The CDR3 nucleotides are TGTGCCAGCAGCCCCGTGGGTGGCGGAAATGAAAAACTGTTTTTT. Translating gives CASSPVGGGNEKLFF.

The count of this clonotype is one. The V call is TRBV12-5, the J call TRBJ2-1; D remains unclear. The V end was cut by 3 bases, the J end by 7 bases, with 13 bases between. The CDR3 consists of 14 residues. In germline, CDR1 is LGHNT, CDR2 FRNRAP. Here the CDR3 reads CASGFSGPTNEQFF. The CDR3 DNA reads as TGTGCTAGTGGTTTTAGTGGACCTACTAATGAGCAGTTCTTC.